Included here is one T cell receptor (beta chain) sequence, with context. Its target is not known. Alongside a J-beta primer mix, a sample-barcoded 5' primer served in a second PCR lasting 7 to 11 cycles. Via MiXCR, TCRdb re-called the 5' RACE reads, giving one row per CDR3 protein. The sample yields about 730,000 distinct CDR3 sequences, 43% seen once. This record comes from a study of blood T cells in healthy people across ages. This CDR3 comprises 15 residues. Germline CDR1 is LGHDT and CDR2 is YNNKEL (reference sequence). With 1 base removed from V and 10 bases from J, the gap between germline ends came to 17 bases. Notes on the study in general: Changes seen in expanded clonotypes were possibly confounded by donor CMV status left unknown.

The amount of total RNA extracted per sample was at least 5 micrograms. This TCR was sampled from a woman aged 55-70 years in good health. Sequencing was carried out using blood. The chain is built from TRBV3-1 and TRBJ2-1; D assignment may be TRBD1 or TRBD2 (6 bases each). CDR3: CASSQALGGYYEQFF. Here the CDR3 DNA reads TGTGCCAGCAGCCAAGCCCTGGGGGGCTACTACGAGCAGTTCTTC.